Described below is a single T cell receptor beta chain sequence and its context. Its antigen is not known. Sequenced by immunoSEQ multiplex PCR; TCRdb stores in-frame clones only, minus some. The sample holds a few thousand clones, about 79% seen once. All donors had upfront surgery without preoperative chemotherapy, radiotherapy or any immunotherapy. All donors were smokers or heavy second-hand smokers. These data are taken from a study of T cells and copy number aberrations in small-cell lung cancer. Study-wide points: A small sample size limited this study; results need validation.

Germline loops: CDR1 SGHTA, CDR2 FQGTGA. This CDR3 spans 15 amino acids. The V end was cut by 2 bases, the J end by 2 bases, with 10 bases between. The clonotype originates from a man aged 50 to 60 with small cell lung cancer. The sequenced material came from normal tissue next to the tumor. The gene calls are TRBV7-3 and TRBJ1-3; a possible D gene is TRBD1 (5 bases). CDR3 protein: CASSLGGTTGNTIYF. In DNA, the CDR3 is TGTGCCAGCAGCTTAGGGGGTACGACTGGAAACACCATATATTTT.